This T cell receptor (beta chain) is drawn from a study of cytomegalovirus exposure and HLA in healthy donors. Points from the study as a whole: Most TCR sequences proved rare, with some public TCRs found in many donors.

As regards this clone: Its antigen is undetermined.

CDR3 length equals 14 residues. Between the trimmed V and J ends, which lost 1 base and 4 bases, there was a span of 9 bases. Germline V gene data show CDR1 as SGHNT and CDR2 as YYREEE (reference sequence). With 60 Vbeta and 13 Jbeta primers, the PCR was carried out. Sequencing used immunoSEQ multiplex PCR; TCRdb keeps in-frame clones, though not all of them. The table has about 200,000 clones, 70% to 90% seen once. The sequence derives from a man aged 25 to 40 in good health and CMV-seronegative. The sample consisted of PBMCs. The chain employs TRBV5-4 and TRBJ1-3, with TRBD1 as a possible D gene (5 bases). Here the CDR3 reads CASSLLGQGNTIYF. The CDR3 nucleotides read TGTGCCAGCAGCTTGTTGGGGCAGGGAAACACCATATATTTT.